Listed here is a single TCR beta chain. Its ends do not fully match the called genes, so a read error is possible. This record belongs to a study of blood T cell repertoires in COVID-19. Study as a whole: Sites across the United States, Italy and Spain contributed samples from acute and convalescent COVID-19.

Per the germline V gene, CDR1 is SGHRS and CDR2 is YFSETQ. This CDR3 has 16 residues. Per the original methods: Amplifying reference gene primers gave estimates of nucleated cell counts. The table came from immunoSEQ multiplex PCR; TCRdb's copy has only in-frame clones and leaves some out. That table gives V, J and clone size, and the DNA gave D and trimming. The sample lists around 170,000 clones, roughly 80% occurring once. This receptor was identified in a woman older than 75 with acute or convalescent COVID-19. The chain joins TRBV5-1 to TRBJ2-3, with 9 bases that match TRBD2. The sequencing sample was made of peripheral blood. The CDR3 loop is CARSAGGGGAGDTQYF. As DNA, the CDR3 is TGCGCCCGCAGCGCCGGGGGCGGGGGGGCCGGAGATACGCAGTATTTT.